Below are 18 T cell receptor beta chains sequenced from a single sample in a study of blood T cell repertoires in COVID-19. Only in-frame clones appear in the TCRdb table, and some are missing; sequencing was by immunoSEQ multiplex PCR. The sample yields roughly 140,000 clones, over 75% seen once. The source material was peripheral blood. The source of these receptors is a woman aged 40 to 50 with acute or convalescent COVID-19.

This clone appeared a single time. V is TRBV6-2 or TRBV6-3 and J is TRBJ2-7; the D is unclear. CDR1 MNHEY and CDR2 SVGEGT come from the germline V gene. Trimming removed 4 bases from V and 5 bases from J, with 18 bases in between. CDR3 length: 15 residues. Here the CDR3 reads CASSSSGFQANEQYF. In DNA, the CDR3 is TGTGCCAGCAGTTCTTCCGGGTTCCAAGCCAACGAGCAGTACTTC.

This clone was counted a few times. The chain uses TRBV1 and TRBJ1-5; TRBD1 is the table's D call and was not checked against the DNA. TRBV1 is shown as a pseudogene. The CDR3 extends over 19 amino acids. CDR3 residues: CTSSRGRDRGLPGNQPQHF. The CDR3 nucleotides read TGCACCAGCAGCCGAGGGAGGGACAGGGGGCTGCCCGGCAATCAGCCCCAGCATTTT.

The rearrangement joins TRBV24-1 to TRBJ2-5, with TRBD2 matching over 8 bases. V lost 1 base to trimming and J lost 1 base; unmatched junction nucleotides: 4. CDR1 and CDR2 (germline): KGHDR, SFDVKD. The CDR3 loop spans 16 amino acids. Here the CDR3 DNA reads TGTGCCACCAGTGATTTACGAGCGGGAGTCCAAGAGACCCAGTACTTC. Its protein is CATSDLRAGVQETQYF.

The chain recombines TRBV20-1 with TRBJ1-1, with D uncertain. V lost 3 bases, J lost 0 bases, and 5 bases lay in between. This CDR3 has 12 residues. Germline V lookup: CDR1 DFQATT, CDR2 SNEGSKA (reference sequence). The DNA for the CDR3 is TGCAGTGCTAGTGCATTGAACACTGAAGCTTTCTTT. Translating gives CSASALNTEAFF.

CDR3 bases: TGCGCCAGCAGAGCCATCTTTATTCGGGACAAGACTAACTATGGCTACACCTTC. It encodes CASRAIFIRDKTNYGYTF. V and J are TRBV4-1 and TRBJ1-2; D possibly corresponds to TRBD1 (6 bases). Trimming removed 6 bases at V and 0 bases at J, with 23 bases between. There are 18 residues in the CDR3. Germline CDR1 MGHRA, CDR2 YSYEKL.

This chain uses TRBV7-8 with TRBJ2-7, with a weak D call TRBD2 (6 bases). The ends were cut back, 1 base at V and 3 bases at J, with 13 bases in the middle. Germline V gene data show CDR1 as SGHVS and CDR2 as FQNEAQ. The CDR3 contains 15 residues. In DNA, the CDR3 is TGTGCCAGCAGCTTAGACGGGGGACCGAACTACGAGCAGTACTTC. It is translated as CASSLDGGPNYEQYF. The whole variable domain, filled in from reference TRBV7-8 and TRBJ2-7, reads GAGVSQSPRYKVAKRGQDVALRCDPISGHVSLFWYQQALGQGPEFLTYFQNEAQLDKSGLPSDRFFAERPEGSVSTLKIQRTQQEDSAVYLCASSLDGGPNYEQYFGPGTRLTVT.

V usage is TRBV4-1 and J usage is TRBJ2-1; 8 nucleotides line up with TRBD1. V trimming: 0 bases; J trimming: 6 bases; junction bases outside the gene matches: 10. This CDR3 has 17 residues. Germline V lookup: CDR1 MGHRA, CDR2 YSYEKL. CDR3 loop: CASSQDENRGTRNEQFF. The CDR3 nucleotides are TGCGCCAGCAGCCAAGATGAGAACAGGGGGACTCGCAATGAGCAGTTCTTC.

This chain connects TRBV2 to TRBJ1-2, with D tentatively TRBD1 (6 bases). Germline values: CDR1 SNHLY, CDR2 FYNNEI. Between the trimmed V and J ends, which lost 1 base and 8 bases, there was a span of 11 bases. This CDR3 has 13 residues. The CDR3 coding sequence is TGTGCCAGCAGTGAAGACAGGACAGTAGGCTACACCTTC. This sequence encodes CASSEDRTVGYTF.

The rearrangement links TRBV11-3 to TRBJ2-7, with 12 nucleotides matching TRBD2. Trimming removed 5 bases from V and 0 bases from J; junction bases left unmatched: 5. CDR1 is SGHNT, CDR2 YENEEA, per germline. This CDR3 comprises 16 residues. The CDR3: CASSLRTSGTSYEQYF. The CDR3 bases are TGTGCCAGCAGCCTCAGGACTAGCGGGACCTCCTACGAGCAGTACTTC. Looking up the rest from reference TRBV11-3 and TRBJ2-7 gives the full variable domain: EAGVVQSPRYKIIEKKQPVAFWCNPISGHNTLYWYLQNLGQGPELLIRYENEEAVDDSQLPKDRFSAERLKGVDSTLKIQPAELGDSAVYLCASSLRTSGTSYEQYFGPGTRLTVT.

This clone was recorded once. The chain joins TRBV7-2 to TRBJ2-7, with 9 nucleotides matching TRBD1. This CDR3 contains 15 residues. V lost 5 bases and J lost 0; bases outside the gene matches: 5. CDR1 is SGHTA and CDR2 is FQGNSA in the germline V gene. The CDR3 DNA reads as TGTGCCAGCAGCGCAGGACAGGGGAGCTCCTACGAGCAGTACTTC. Protein sequence: CASSAGQGSSYEQYF.

This clone showed up just once. This chain connects TRBV5-4 to TRBJ2-1, with D uncertain. Germline assignment: CDR1 SGHNT and CDR2 YYREEE (reference sequence). CDR3 length: 12 amino acids. V gave up 1 base and J gave up 5 bases, with 4 bases separating them. This chain's CDR3 is CASSLIDNEQFF. CDR3 in DNA: TGTGCCAGCAGCTTGATCGACAATGAGCAGTTCTTC.

This chain joins TRBV24-1 and TRBJ2-2, with D unresolved. CDR1 is KGHDR, CDR2 SFDVKD, per germline. V was shortened by 3 bases and J by 8 bases, with 9 bases between the two germline ends. The CDR3 is 13 residues long. The CDR3 bases are TGTGCCACCAGTGATCCAGACTTTGGGGAGCTGTTTTTT. This translates into CATSDPDFGELFF.

This clone was counted once. The V call is TRBV4-2, the J call TRBJ1-3, with 7 positions matching TRBD1. The J segment lost 0 bases and the V segment lost 1 base, leaving 0 bases of the junction unmatched. CDR3 length equals 15 residues. The germline V gene encodes CDR1 LGHNA and CDR2 YNFKEQ. The DNA for the CDR3 is TGTGCCAGCAGCCAAGCAGGGGGCTCTGGAAACACCATATATTTT. Translation: CASSQAGGSGNTIYF.

The gene calls are TRBV23-1 and TRBJ2-3; 8 bases align to TRBD2. TRBV23-1 is given ORF status, its function remaining uncertain. V shed 0 bases, J shed 0 bases, and the junction held 5 bases outside the gene matches. The CDR3 is 17 residues long. The DNA for the CDR3 is TGCGCCAGCAGTCAATCGGTGCTAGCGGGTAGCACAGATACGCAGTATTTT. It yields the protein CASSQSVLAGSTDTQYF.

This sequence joins TRBV5-1 and TRBJ2-7; 7 bases match TRBD1. Germline values: CDR1 SGHRS, CDR2 YFSETQ. V gave up 3 bases and J gave up 3 bases; unmatched junction bases: 6. The CDR3 runs to 14 residues. In nucleotides, the CDR3 is TGCGCCAGCAGCTGGTCGACAGGGTTCTACGAGCAGTACTTC. The encoded protein is CASSWSTGFYEQYF.

The chain carries TRBV28 and TRBJ1-1; perhaps TRBD1 as D (5 bases). The CDR3 is 12 residues long. The V gene lost 6 bases and the J gene lost 1 base, with 6 bases spanning the gap. The germline gives CDR1 MDHEN, CDR2 SYDVKM. The CDR3 is CASSQGNTEAFF. The CDR3 DNA follows: TGTGCCAGCAGCCAGGGGAACACTGAAGCTTTCTTT.

The V call is TRBV5-5, the J call TRBJ1-1; maybe TRBD1 (6 bases). CDR1 is SGHKS, CDR2 YYEKEE, per germline (reference sequence). The germline V and J ends were trimmed by 4 bases and 1 base, with 17 bases remaining between them. The CDR3 spans 16 residues. The CDR3 region is CASSLPGTGRNTEAFF. CDR3 DNA: TGTGCCAGCAGCCTCCCCGGTACAGGGAGGAACACTGAAGCTTTCTTT.

This clone was seen more than once but under ten times. This CDR3 is CASSFGGQWYTF. CDR3 DNA: TGTGCCAGCAGTTTCGGCGGACAGTGGTACACCTTC. The chain recombines TRBV7-9 with TRBJ1-2; TRBD1 is a possible D gene (6 bases). V gave up 6 bases and J gave up 11 bases, with 16 bases separating them. The CDR3 has 12 residues. In germline, CDR1 is SEHNR, CDR2 FQNEAQ (reference sequence).